What follows are 24 T cell receptor beta chains derived from one specimen sequenced in a study of cytomegalovirus exposure and HLA in healthy donors. The data were produced by immunoSEQ multiplex PCR, yet TCRdb's version contains in-frame clones alone and is incomplete. The sample includes about 300,000 clones, roughly 90% of them seen just once. The material sequenced was PBMCs. The receptors here all came from a young woman in good health and CMV-seronegative.

V is TRBV14 and J is TRBJ1-2; D is possibly TRBD1 (5 bases). V was pared by 1 base and J by 8 bases, with 14 bases between. The CDR3 extends over 14 amino acids. Germline assignment: CDR1 SGHDN and CDR2 FVKESK. In DNA form, the CDR3 reads TGTGCCAGCAGCCAAGCAAGGGGCGGCGGAGGCTACACCTTC. Its translation is CASSQARGGGGYTF.

The chain uses TRBV19 and TRBJ2-3; D not certain. This CDR3 spans 15 amino acids. V gave up 6 bases and J gave up 1 base, with 14 bases separating them. Germline V lookup: CDR1 LNHDA, CDR2 SQIVND (reference sequence). Here the CDR3 reads CASSIGTAGTDTQYF. For the CDR3, the DNA is TGTGCCAGTAGCATCGGCACCGCGGGCACAGATACGCAGTATTTT.

The rearrangement joins TRBV7-3 to TRBJ1-2; TRBD1 matches at 8 bases. V lost 0 bases to trimming and J lost 4 bases; unmatched junction nucleotides: 13. CDR1 and CDR2 (germline): SGHTA, FQGTGA. The CDR3 sequence is 18 residues long. CDR3 region: CASSLTHRTGTGVYGYTF. CDR3 DNA sequence: TGTGCCAGCAGCTTAACACATCGAACCGGGACAGGAGTCTATGGCTACACCTTC.

The J gene is TRBJ2-7, the V gene TRBV4-2, with a tentative D call TRBD2 (5 bases). The CDR3 sequence is 14 residues long. Trimming removed 3 bases at V and 5 bases at J, with 14 bases between. Germline assignment: CDR1 LGHNA and CDR2 YNFKEQ. CDR3 loop: CASSQALDYHEQYF. CDR3 bases: TGTGCCAGCAGCCAGGCCCTAGACTATCACGAGCAGTACTTC.

The CDR3 is CASSFGTGINQPQHF. The CDR3 nucleotides are TGTGCCAGCAGCTTCGGGACAGGGATTAATCAGCCCCAGCATTTT. The chain joins TRBV7-9 to TRBJ1-5; 9 bases are shared with TRBD1. This CDR3 has 15 amino acids. Trimming at V came to 3 bases and at J to 4 bases, leaving 4 bases not matched to a gene. Germline CDR1 SEHNR, CDR2 FQNEAQ (reference sequence).

The genes are TRBV19 and TRBJ1-2; no reliable D call. The CDR3 consists of 16 residues. The germline V gene encodes CDR1 LNHDA and CDR2 SQIVND (reference sequence). Trimming cost V 4 bases and J 2 bases, with 17 bases left between them. CDR3 region: CASSTSTSVQNYGYTF. The CDR3 DNA is TGTGCCAGTAGTACCAGTACCTCGGTACAGAACTATGGCTACACCTTC.

The rearrangement joins TRBV5-1 to TRBJ1-1; a weak D match, TRBD1 (6 bases). With 5 bases removed from V and 0 bases from J, the gap between germline ends came to 17 bases. Germline V gene data show CDR1 as SGHRS and CDR2 as YFSETQ. This CDR3 is built from 16 residues. The DNA for the CDR3 is TGCGCCAGCAGGCGATGGACAGCAACTATGAACACTGAAGCTTTCTTT. Residues: CASRRWTATMNTEAFF.

The chain joins TRBV5-1 to TRBJ2-3; 7 nucleotides match TRBD2. V was clipped by 0 bases and J by 4 bases; unmatched bases: 5. The CDR3 sequence is 15 residues long. In germline, CDR1 is SGHRS, CDR2 YFSETQ. CDR3 in DNA: TGCGCCAGCAGCTTGGTGGCGGGAGTGGCAGATACGCAGTATTTT. As protein: CASSLVAGVADTQYF.

The count of this clone is one. CDR3: CASSVLAGGFANTGELFF. Written as DNA, the CDR3 is TGTGCCAGTAGTGTGTTAGCGGGAGGTTTTGCGAACACCGGGGAGCTGTTTTTT. V usage is TRBV19 and J usage is TRBJ2-2; 10 bases are shared with TRBD2. Germline assignment: CDR1 LNHDA and CDR2 SQIVND (reference sequence). After removal of 5 bases from V and 0 bases from J, the junction contained 9 bases not matched to a gene. The CDR3 spans 18 residues.

Only one count was recorded for this clone. CDR3 residues: CAWQSGTGNKAPLHF. CDR3 in DNA: TGTGCCTGGCAATCCGGGACAGGGAATAAGGCACCCCTCCACTTT. This chain connects TRBV30 to TRBJ1-6, with 9 bases identical to TRBD1. This CDR3 comprises 15 residues. The V gene's germline CDR1 is GTSNPN and CDR2 SVGIG (reference sequence). The junction had 13 bases not matched to a gene; V was cut back by 5 bases and J by 11 bases. Full variable domain (rest looked up from reference TRBV30 and TRBJ1-6): SQTIHQWPATLVQPVGSPLSLECTVEGTSNPNLYWYRQAAGRGLQLLFYSVGIGQISSEVPQNLSASRPQDRQFILSSKKLLLSDSGFYLCAWQSGTGNKAPLHFGNGTRLTVT.

The chain uses TRBV30 and TRBJ2-5; 12 nucleotides align to TRBD2. With V trimmed by 1 base and J by 2 bases, 8 bases remained unmatched. The CDR3 extends over 17 amino acids. Germline V gene sequence: CDR1 GTSNPN, CDR2 SVGIG (reference sequence). This CDR3 is CAWSGGLAGPLQETQYF. As DNA, the CDR3 is TGTGCCTGGAGTGGTGGACTAGCGGGACCTTTACAAGAGACCCAGTACTTC.

The sample holds one count of this clone. This chain links TRBV10-3 with TRBJ2-3, with D unresolved. This CDR3 has 14 residues. The germline gives CDR1 ENHRY, CDR2 SYGVKD. V was cut by 6 bases and J by 0 bases, with 10 bases left in between. The CDR3 DNA is TGTGCCATCAGACCAGCGAGGAGCACAGATACGCAGTATTTT. Protein product: CAIRPARSTDTQYF.

The V and J genes are TRBV5-1 and TRBJ2-1; 9 bases are shared with TRBD2. V lost 4 bases to trimming and J lost 5 bases; unmatched junction nucleotides: 7. Germline V lookup: CDR1 SGHRS, CDR2 YFSETQ. The CDR3 has 15 amino acids. This chain's CDR3 is CASSPGLAEHNEQFF. The CDR3 DNA sequence: TGCGCCAGCAGCCCGGGACTAGCAGAACACAATGAGCAGTTCTTC.

The V and J genes are TRBV5-6 and TRBJ1-1, with D unclear. Germline lookup yields CDR1 SGHDT and CDR2 YYEEEE. The CDR3 length is 13 residues. V was trimmed by 0 bases and J by 6 bases, leaving 9 bases between them. The CDR3 DNA sequence: TGTGCCAGCAGCTTGGTGAGGAGGGCTGAAGCTTTCTTT. Protein: CASSLVRRAEAFF. Variable domain in full (rest from reference TRBV5-6 and TRBJ1-1): DAGVTQSPTHLIKTRGQQVTLRCSPKSGHDTVSWYQQALGQGPQFIFQYYEEEERQRGNFPDRFSGHQFPNYSSELNVNALLLGDSALYLCASSLVRRAEAFFGQGTRLTVV.

The rearrangement uses TRBV10-2 and TRBJ1-2, with D hard to call. With 8 bases removed from V and 8 bases from J, the gap between germline ends came to 18 bases. This CDR3 region has 13 residues. Germline CDR1 is WSHSY and CDR2 is SAAADI. The CDR3 reads CASYVSGSDGYTF. CDR3 nucleotides: TGCGCCAGCTACGTCTCGGGGAGCGACGGCTACACCTTC.

CDR3 nucleotides: TGTGCCAGCAGTCTCACCGGACAGGGGGCTCTTGGCTACACCTTC. Protein sequence: CASSLTGQGALGYTF. The gene calls are TRBV27 and TRBJ1-2; 11 bases line up with TRBD1. The CDR3 is 15 residues long. Germline CDR1 is MNHEY and CDR2 is SMNVEV (reference sequence). With V trimmed by 5 bases and J by 7 bases, 9 bases remained unmatched.

The V and J genes are TRBV6-5 and TRBJ2-2; weak D call: TRBD2 (7 bases). Per germline, CDR1 MNHEY and CDR2 SVGAGI. The V end lost 0 bases, the J end lost 3 bases, and 11 bases lay between the germline ends. This CDR3 is 16 amino acids long. The CDR3 DNA sequence: TGTGCCAGCAGTTACTCAGGGGGGGCGGACACCGGGGAGCTGTTTTTT. Translating gives CASSYSGGADTGELFF.

The genes are TRBV5-6 and TRBJ2-1, with TRBD2 identical over 8 bases. CDR3 length: 13 residues. J lost 8 bases, V lost 5 bases, and 6 bases had no gene match. The germline V gene has CDR1 SGHDT and CDR2 YYEEEE. The CDR3 here is CASSSTSAHEQFF. In DNA form, the CDR3 reads TGTGCCAGCAGTTCGACTAGCGCCCATGAGCAGTTCTTC.

This sequence joins TRBV5-1 and TRBJ2-2; 7 nucleotides line up with TRBD2. V was clipped by 6 bases and J by 3 bases; unmatched bases: 5. This CDR3 has 14 amino acids. The germline V gene has CDR1 SGHRS and CDR2 YFSETQ. In nucleotides, the CDR3 is TGCGCCAGCACCCAGCGGGGCGACACCGGGGAGCTGTTTTTT. Protein: CASTQRGDTGELFF.

This CDR3 is CASSQVPSGSSYEQYF. The CDR3 nucleotides read TGCGCCAGCAGCCAAGTACCTAGCGGGAGTTCCTACGAGCAGTACTTC. The chain carries TRBV4-1 and TRBJ2-7; 10 bases are a match to TRBD2. The CDR3 length is 16 residues. The V gene end was trimmed by 1 base and the J gene end by 1 base; junction bases not matched to a gene: 4. Germline CDR1 MGHRA, CDR2 YSYEKL.

The chain couples TRBV5-4 to TRBJ2-1; TRBD1 aligns across 7 bases. CDR1 is SGHNT, CDR2 YYREEE, per germline (reference sequence). J lost 5 bases, V lost 0 bases, and 5 bases had no gene match. The CDR3 has 15 residues. CDR3: CASSLGSGTDNEQFF. CDR3 DNA: TGTGCCAGCAGCTTGGGGTCGGGGACAGACAATGAGCAGTTCTTC.

The rearrangement uses TRBV18 and TRBJ2-5, with D perhaps matching TRBD2 (5 bases). The germline V and J ends were trimmed by 0 bases and 7 bases, with 9 bases remaining between them. CDR3 length: 13 amino acids. Germline loops: CDR1 KGHSH, CDR2 LQKENI. CDR3 DNA sequence: TGTGCCAGCTCACCACCGGGAGTGGGGACCCAGTACTTC. This sequence encodes CASSPPGVGTQYF.

The rearrangement uses TRBV28 and TRBJ1-5; D unclear. The CDR3 totals 19 residues. Trimming took 0 bases from V and 0 from J, leaving 18 bases between them. Germline V gives CDR1 MDHEN, CDR2 SYDVKM. The CDR3 sequence is CASSLWEEPTEFSNQPQHF. DNA for the CDR3: TGTGCCAGCAGTTTATGGGAGGAACCAACCGAATTTAGCAATCAGCCCCAGCATTTT.

The rearrangement joins TRBV9 to TRBJ2-7; D remains unclear. V gave up 0 bases and J gave up 0 bases, with 7 bases separating them. This CDR3 contains 14 residues. In germline, CDR1 is SGDLS, CDR2 YYNGEE. CDR3 in amino acids: CASSVVNFSYEQYF. CDR3 in DNA: TGTGCCAGCAGCGTAGTCAACTTCTCCTACGAGCAGTACTTC.